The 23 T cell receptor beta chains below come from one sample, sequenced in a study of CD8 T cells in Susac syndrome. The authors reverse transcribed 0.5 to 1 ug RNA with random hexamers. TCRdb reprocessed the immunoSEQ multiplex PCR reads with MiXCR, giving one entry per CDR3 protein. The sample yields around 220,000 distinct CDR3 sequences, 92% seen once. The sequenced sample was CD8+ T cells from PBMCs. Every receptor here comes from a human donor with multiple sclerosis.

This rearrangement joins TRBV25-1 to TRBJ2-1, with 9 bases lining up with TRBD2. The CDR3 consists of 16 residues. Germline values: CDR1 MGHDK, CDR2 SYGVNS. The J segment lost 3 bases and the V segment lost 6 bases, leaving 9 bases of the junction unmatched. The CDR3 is CASSDTGTSLYNEQFF. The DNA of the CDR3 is TGTGCCAGCAGCGATACCGGGACTAGCCTCTACAATGAGCAGTTCTTC.

Here the CDR3 reads CATTNVSGQPQHF. Written as DNA, the CDR3 is TGTGCCACCACGAACGTTTCGGGTCAGCCCCAGCATTTT. The V gene is TRBV15, the J gene TRBJ1-5; D gene ambiguous. Trimming removed 7 bases at V and 6 bases at J, with 13 bases between. This CDR3 has 13 residues. CDR1 and CDR2 from the germline V gene are LNHNV and YYDKDF (reference sequence).

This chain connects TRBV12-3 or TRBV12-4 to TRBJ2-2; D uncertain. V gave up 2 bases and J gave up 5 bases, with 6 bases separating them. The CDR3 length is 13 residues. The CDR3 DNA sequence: TGTGCCAGCAGTTTAACTATGACCGGGGAGCTGTTTTTT. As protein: CASSLTMTGELFF.

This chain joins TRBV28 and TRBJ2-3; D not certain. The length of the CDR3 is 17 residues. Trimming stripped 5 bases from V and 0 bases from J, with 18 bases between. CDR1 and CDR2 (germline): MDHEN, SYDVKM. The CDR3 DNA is TGTGCCAGCAGTGCCACACTCCAGGTATTGAGCACAGATACGCAGTATTTT. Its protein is CASSATLQVLSTDTQYF.

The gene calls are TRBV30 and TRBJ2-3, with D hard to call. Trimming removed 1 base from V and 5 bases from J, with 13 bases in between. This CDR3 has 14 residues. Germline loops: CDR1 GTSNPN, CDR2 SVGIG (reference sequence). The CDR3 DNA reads TGTGCCTGGAGTGGTCCGTGGAATCAAGATACGCAGTATTTT. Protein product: CAWSGPWNQDTQYF.

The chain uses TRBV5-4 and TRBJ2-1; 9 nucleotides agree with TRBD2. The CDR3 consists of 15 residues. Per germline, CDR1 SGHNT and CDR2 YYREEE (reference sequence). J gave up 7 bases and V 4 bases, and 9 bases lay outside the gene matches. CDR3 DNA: TGTGCCAGCAGCGACGGACTAGCGCGGGGGAATGAGCAGTTCTTC. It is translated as CASSDGLARGNEQFF.

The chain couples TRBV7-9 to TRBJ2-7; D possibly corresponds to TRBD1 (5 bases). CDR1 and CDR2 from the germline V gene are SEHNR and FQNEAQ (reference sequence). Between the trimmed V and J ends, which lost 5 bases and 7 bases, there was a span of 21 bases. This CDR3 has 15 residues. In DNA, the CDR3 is TGTGCCAGCAGCCAAAGTCCCCTTGACAGCCCGGAGCAGTACTTC. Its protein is CASSQSPLDSPEQYF.

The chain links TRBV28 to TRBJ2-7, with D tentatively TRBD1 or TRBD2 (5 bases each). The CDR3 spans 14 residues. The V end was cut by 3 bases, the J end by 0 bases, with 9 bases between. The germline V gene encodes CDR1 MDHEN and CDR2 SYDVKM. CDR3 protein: CASSFEGISYEQYF. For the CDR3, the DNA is TGTGCCAGCAGTTTCGAGGGGATCTCCTACGAGCAGTACTTC.

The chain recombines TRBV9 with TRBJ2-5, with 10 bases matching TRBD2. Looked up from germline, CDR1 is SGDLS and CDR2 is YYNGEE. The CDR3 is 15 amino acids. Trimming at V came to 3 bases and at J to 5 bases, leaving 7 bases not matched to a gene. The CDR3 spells CASSESGGAGETQYF. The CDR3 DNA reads TGTGCCAGCAGCGAAAGCGGGGGGGCGGGGGAGACCCAGTACTTC. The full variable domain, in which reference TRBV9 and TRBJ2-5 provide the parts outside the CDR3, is DSGVTQTPKHLITATGQRVTLRCSPRSGDLSVYWYQQSLDQGLQFLIQYYNGEERAKGNILERFSAQQFPDLHSELNLSSLELGDSALYFCASSESGGAGETQYFGPGTRLLVL.

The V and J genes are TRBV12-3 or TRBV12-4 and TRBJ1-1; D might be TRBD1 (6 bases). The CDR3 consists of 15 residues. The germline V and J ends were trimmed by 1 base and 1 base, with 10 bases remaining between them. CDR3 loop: CASSLVGQPNTEAFF. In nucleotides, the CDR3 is TGTGCCAGCAGTTTAGTTGGACAGCCGAACACTGAAGCTTTCTTT.

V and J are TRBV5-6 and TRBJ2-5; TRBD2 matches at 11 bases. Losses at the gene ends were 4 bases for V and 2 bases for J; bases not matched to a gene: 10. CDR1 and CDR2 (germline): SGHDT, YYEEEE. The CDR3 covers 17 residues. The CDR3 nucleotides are TGTGCCAGCAGCGGTACTAGCGGGGGTTCATTTCAAGAGACCCAGTACTTC. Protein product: CASSGTSGGSFQETQYF.

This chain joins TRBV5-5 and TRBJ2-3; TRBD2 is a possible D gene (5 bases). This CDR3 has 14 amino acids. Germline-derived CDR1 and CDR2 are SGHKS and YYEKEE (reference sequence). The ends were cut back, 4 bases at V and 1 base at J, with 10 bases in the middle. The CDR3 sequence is CASSRGMGTDTQYF. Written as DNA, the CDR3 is TGTGCCAGCAGCAGAGGGATGGGCACAGATACGCAGTATTTT.

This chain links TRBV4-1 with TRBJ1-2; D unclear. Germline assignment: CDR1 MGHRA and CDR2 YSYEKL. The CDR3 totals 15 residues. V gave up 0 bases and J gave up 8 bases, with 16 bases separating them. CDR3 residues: CASSQDPPPTEGYTF. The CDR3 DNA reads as TGCGCCAGCAGCCAAGACCCCCCACCCACGGAGGGCTACACCTTC.

The CDR3 DNA sequence: TGTGCCAGCAGCCAGCTCTTAGCGGGGATTTCCACAGATACGCAGTATTTT. Residues: CASSQLLAGISTDTQYF. This sequence joins TRBV3-1 and TRBJ2-3, with TRBD2 matching 8 bases. The CDR3 extends over 17 amino acids. Germline assignment: CDR1 LGHDT and CDR2 YNNKEL (reference sequence). V lost 3 bases to trimming and J lost 2 bases; unmatched junction nucleotides: 10.

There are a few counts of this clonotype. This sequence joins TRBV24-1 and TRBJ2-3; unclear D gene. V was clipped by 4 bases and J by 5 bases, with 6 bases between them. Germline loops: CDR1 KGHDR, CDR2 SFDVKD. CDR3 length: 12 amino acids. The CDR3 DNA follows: TGTGCCACCAGTGACCCTGGAGATACGCAGTATTTT. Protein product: CATSDPGDTQYF.

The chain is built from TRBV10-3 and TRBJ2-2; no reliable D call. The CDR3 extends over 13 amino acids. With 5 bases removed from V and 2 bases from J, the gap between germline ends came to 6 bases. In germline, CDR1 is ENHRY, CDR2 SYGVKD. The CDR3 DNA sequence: TGTGCCATCAGTAAGGGAAACACCGGGGAGCTGTTTTTT. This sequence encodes CAISKGNTGELFF.

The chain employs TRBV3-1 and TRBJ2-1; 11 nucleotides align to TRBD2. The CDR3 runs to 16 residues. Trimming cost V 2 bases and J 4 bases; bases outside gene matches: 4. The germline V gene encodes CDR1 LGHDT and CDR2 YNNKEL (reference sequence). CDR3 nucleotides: TGTGCCAGCAGCCAATGGTTAGCGGGGGGGTACAATGAGCAGTTCTTC. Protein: CASSQWLAGGYNEQFF.

The DNA for the CDR3 is TGCAGTGCTAGACCGCTCAGTGCCCCCTCCTACGAGCAGTACTTC. This gives the protein CSARPLSAPSYEQYF. The chain combines TRBV20-1 with TRBJ2-7; unclear D gene. CDR1 DFQATT and CDR2 SNEGSKA come from the germline V gene (reference sequence). The V gene lost 2 bases and the J gene lost 0 bases, with 14 bases spanning the gap. This CDR3 has 15 residues.

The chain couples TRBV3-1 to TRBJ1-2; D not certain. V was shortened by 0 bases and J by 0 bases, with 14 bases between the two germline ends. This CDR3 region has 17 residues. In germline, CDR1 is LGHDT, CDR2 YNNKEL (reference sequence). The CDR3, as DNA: TGTGCCAGCAGCCAAGAGGTTCGAACAGAAGCTAACTATGGCTACACCTTC. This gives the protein CASSQEVRTEANYGYTF.

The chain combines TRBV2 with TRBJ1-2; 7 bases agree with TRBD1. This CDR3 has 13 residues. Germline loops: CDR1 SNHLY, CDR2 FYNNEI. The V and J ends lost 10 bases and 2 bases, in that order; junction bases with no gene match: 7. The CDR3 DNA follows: TGTGCCACCCTAGGCAGGGGGAACTATGGCTACACCTTC. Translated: CATLGRGNYGYTF.

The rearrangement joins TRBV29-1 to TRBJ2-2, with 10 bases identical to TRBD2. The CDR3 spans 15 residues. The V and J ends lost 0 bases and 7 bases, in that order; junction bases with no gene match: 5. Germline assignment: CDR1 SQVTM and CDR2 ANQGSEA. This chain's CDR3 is CSVEEASGGFGELFF. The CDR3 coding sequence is TGCAGCGTTGAAGAAGCTAGCGGGGGCTTCGGGGAGCTGTTTTTT.

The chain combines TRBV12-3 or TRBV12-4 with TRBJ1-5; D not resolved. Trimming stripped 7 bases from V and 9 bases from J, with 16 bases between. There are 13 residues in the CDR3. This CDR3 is CASTLTNRTPQHF. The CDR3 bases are TGTGCCAGCACCCTCACAAATCGCACGCCCCAGCATTTT.

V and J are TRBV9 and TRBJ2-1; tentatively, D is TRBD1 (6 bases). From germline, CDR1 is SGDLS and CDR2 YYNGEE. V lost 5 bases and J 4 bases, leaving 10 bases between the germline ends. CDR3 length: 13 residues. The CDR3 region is CASSRTDYNEQFF. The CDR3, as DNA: TGTGCCAGCAGTAGGACAGATTACAATGAGCAGTTCTTC.